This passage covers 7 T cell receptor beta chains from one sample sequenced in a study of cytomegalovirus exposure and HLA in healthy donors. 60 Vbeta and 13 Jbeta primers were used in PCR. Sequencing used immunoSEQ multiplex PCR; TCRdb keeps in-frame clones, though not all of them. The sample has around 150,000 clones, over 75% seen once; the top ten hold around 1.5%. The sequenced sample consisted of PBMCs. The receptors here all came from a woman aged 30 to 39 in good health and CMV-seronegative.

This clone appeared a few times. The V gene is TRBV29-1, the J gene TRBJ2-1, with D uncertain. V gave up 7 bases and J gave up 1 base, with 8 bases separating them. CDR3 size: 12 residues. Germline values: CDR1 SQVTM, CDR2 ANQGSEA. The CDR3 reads CSAWRSYNEQFF. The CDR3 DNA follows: TGCAGCGCGTGGAGATCCTACAATGAGCAGTTCTTC.

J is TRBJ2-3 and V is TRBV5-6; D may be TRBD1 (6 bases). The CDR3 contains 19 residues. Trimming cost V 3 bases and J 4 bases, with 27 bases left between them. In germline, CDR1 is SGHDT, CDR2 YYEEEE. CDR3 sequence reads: CASSSLTQTGTKSADTQYF. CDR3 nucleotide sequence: TGTGCCAGCAGCTCATTAACCCAAACCGGGACAAAGTCAGCAGATACGCAGTATTTT.

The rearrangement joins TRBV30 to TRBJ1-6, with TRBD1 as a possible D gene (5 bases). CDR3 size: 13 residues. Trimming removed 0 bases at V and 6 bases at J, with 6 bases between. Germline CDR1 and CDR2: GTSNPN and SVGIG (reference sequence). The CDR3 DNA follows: TGTGCCTGGAGTGTAGACAGTAATTCACCCCTCCACTTT. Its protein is CAWSVDSNSPLHF.

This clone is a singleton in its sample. CDR3 sequence (DNA): TGTGCCAGCAGCCAAAGCCGGCAGGTCCTGAACACTGAAGCTTTCTTT. This translates into CASSQSRQVLNTEAFF. J is TRBJ1-1 and V is TRBV4-2; D is unclear. Deletions cut 2 bases from V and 0 bases from J, with 13 bases between. Germline-derived CDR1 and CDR2 are LGHNA and YNFKEQ. The CDR3 runs 16 residues.

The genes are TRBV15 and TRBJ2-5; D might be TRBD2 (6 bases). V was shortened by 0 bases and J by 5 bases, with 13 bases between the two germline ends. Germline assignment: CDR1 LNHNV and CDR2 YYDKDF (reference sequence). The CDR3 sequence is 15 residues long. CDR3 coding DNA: TGTGCCACCAGCAGAGATCCGGGAGCGTGGGAGACCCAGTACTTC. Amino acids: CATSRDPGAWETQYF.

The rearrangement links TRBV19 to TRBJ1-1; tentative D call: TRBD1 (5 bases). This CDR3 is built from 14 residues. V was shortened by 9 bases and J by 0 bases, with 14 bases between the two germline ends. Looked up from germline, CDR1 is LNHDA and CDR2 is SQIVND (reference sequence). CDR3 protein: CASIETEMNTEAFF. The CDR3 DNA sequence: TGTGCCAGCATTGAGACAGAGATGAACACTGAAGCTTTCTTT.

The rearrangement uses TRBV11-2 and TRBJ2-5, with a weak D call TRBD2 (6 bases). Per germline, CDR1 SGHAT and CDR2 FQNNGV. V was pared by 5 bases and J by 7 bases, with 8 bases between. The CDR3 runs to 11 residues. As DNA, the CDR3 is TGTGCCAGCAGCGGAGGGTGGACCCAGTACTTC. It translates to CASSGGWTQYF.